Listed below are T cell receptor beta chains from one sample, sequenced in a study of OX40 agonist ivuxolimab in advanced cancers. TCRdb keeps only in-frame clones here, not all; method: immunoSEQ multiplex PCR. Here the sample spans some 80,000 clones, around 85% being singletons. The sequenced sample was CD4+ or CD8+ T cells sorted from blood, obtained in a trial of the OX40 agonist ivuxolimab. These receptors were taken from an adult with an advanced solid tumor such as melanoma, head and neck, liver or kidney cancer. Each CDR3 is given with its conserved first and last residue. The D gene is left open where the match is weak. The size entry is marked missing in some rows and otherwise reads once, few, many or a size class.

CAWTPAPYGYTF	TGTGCCTGGACCCCCGCACCCTATGGCTACACCTTC	NA	TRBV30	TRBJ1-2	NA
CASSVGTGQTEAFF	TGTGCCAGCAGCGTCGGGACAGGGCAGACTGAAGCTTTCTTT	NA	TRBV9	TRBJ1-1	TRBD1
CASPPFPHEGDTEAFF	TGTGCCAGCCCTCCCTTCCCACACGAGGGCGACACTGAAGCTTTCTTT	NA	TRBV28	TRBJ1-1	NA
CASSRQDLAELFF	TGTGCCAGCAGCCGACAGGACCTGGCGGAACTGTTTTTT	once	TRBV6-1	TRBJ1-4	NA
CASSPGGGAPLHF	TGTGCCAGCAGTCCCGGAGGGGGAGCACCCCTCCACTTT	NA	TRBV6-5	TRBJ1-6	NA
CASSWDRNSPLHF	TGTGCCAGCAGCTGGGACAGGAATTCACCCCTCCACTTT	NA	TRBV5-8	TRBJ1-6	TRBD1
CASSIKRPGHPPEQYF	TGCGCCAGCAGCATTAAACGACCGGGACACCCTCCCGAGCAGTACTTC	NA	TRBV5-1	TRBJ2-7	NA
CASSESPAGGPKYNEQFF	TGTGCCAGCAGTGAATCTCCGGCGGGGGGGCCTAAATACAATGAGCAGTTCTTC	NA	TRBV25-1	TRBJ2-1	TRBD2
CASSLRPGLTTYNEQFF	TGTGCCAGCAGTTTAAGACCGGGACTTACAACCTACAATGAGCAGTTCTTC	NA	TRBV27	TRBJ2-1	NA
CASSSYLIQGNTIYF	TGTGCCAGCAGCTCGTATCTAATACAGGGGAACACCATATATTTT	few	TRBV7-9	TRBJ1-3	TRBD1